What follows describes a single T cell receptor beta chain. Its cognate antigen is unknown. This CDR3 region has 15 residues. Germline-derived CDR1 and CDR2 are MNHNS and SASEGT. This record comes from a study of monozygotic twins with inflammatory bowel disease. Study-wide results and caveats: Support for any single strong IBD-associated signal or clonotype was not found. Differing T cell subtypes remained indistinguishable.

Blood, under 3 ml, was drawn per donor. For both chains, the TCRalpha and TCRbeta cDNA went through two nested PCRs of around 15 and 10 cycles. No DNA is given; TCRdb re-called the 5' RACE reads and lists each CDR3 protein once. This repertoire includes hundreds of thousands of distinct CDR3 sequences. The TCR comes from a human donor with ulcerative colitis or Crohn's disease, or a healthy co-twin of an affected twin (not recorded which). The chain links TRBV6-1 to TRBJ2-7; with no DNA, the TCRdb D assignment of TRBD1 cannot be verified. The sequencing input was blood. CDR3 sequence reads: CASSRTRQGGYEQYF.